This entry lists 28 T cell receptor beta chains sequenced from one sample in a study of T cell responses to AZD1222 COVID-19 vaccine. Only in-frame clones appear in the TCRdb table, and some are missing; sequencing was by immunoSEQ multiplex PCR. The sample lists about 110,000 clones; about nine tenths were seen once. This specimen was peripheral blood, taken 28 days after the second AZD1222 dose. The receptor set was obtained from an adult who received the AZD1222 COVID-19 vaccine.

The CDR3 loop is CASSLGGNTYNEQFF. CDR3 nucleotides: TGCGCCAGCAGCTTGGGCGGCAACACCTACAATGAGCAGTTCTTC. This rearrangement joins TRBV5-1 to TRBJ2-1; D not resolved. The CDR3 contains 15 residues. Per the germline V gene, CDR1 is SGHRS and CDR2 is YFSETQ. Deletions cut 0 bases from V and 2 bases from J, with 9 bases between.

In its sample, this clone was seen a few times. This chain uses TRBV6-4 with TRBJ1-6; 8 bases are a match to TRBD1. The ends lost 4 bases at V and 13 bases at J; junction bases unmatched: 15. The CDR3 extends over 16 amino acids. The V gene's germline CDR1 is MRHNA and CDR2 SNTAGT. This CDR3 is CASSVRDRILLYPLHF. The CDR3 nucleotides read TGTGCCAGCAGTGTCCGGGACAGGATCCTCCTTTATCCCCTCCACTTT.

The chain joins TRBV12-3 or TRBV12-4 to TRBJ2-7; no clear D gene. The CDR3 is made up of 13 amino acids. The V gene lost 3 bases and the J gene lost 6 bases, with 12 bases spanning the gap. The CDR3 is CASSFARVGEQYF. CDR3 nucleotide sequence: TGTGCCAGCAGTTTTGCCCGGGTTGGCGAGCAGTACTTC.

The rearrangement uses TRBV21-1 and TRBJ1-6. TRBV21-1 is classified as a pseudogene. The CDR3 runs 18 residues. CDR3 in DNA: TGTGCCAGCAGCAAAGGGGGGGAGATGACAGAAATAAATTCACCCCTCCACTTT. Its protein is CASSKGGEMTEINSPLHF.

The CDR3 DNA sequence: TGTGCCAGCAGCTCCCTCGGACTAGTGAACGAGCAGTACTTC. Amino acids: CASSSLGLVNEQYF. The chain has TRBV11-2 and TRBJ2-7; 7 positions match TRBD2. The V gene end was trimmed by 4 bases and the J gene end by 5 bases; junction bases not matched to a gene: 8. The germline V gene has CDR1 SGHAT and CDR2 FQNNGV. There are 14 residues in the CDR3.

This clone was found a few times. This chain links TRBV6-5 with TRBJ2-7, with D tentatively TRBD1 (5 bases). The CDR3 extends over 14 amino acids. From germline, CDR1 is MNHEY and CDR2 SVGAGI. V was pared by 1 base and J by 7 bases, with 14 bases between. The CDR3 sequence is CASSYFGQALEQYF. Written as DNA, the CDR3 is TGTGCCAGCAGTTACTTTGGACAAGCTTTAGAGCAGTACTTC.

The genes are TRBV5-1 and TRBJ2-3, with D possibly TRBD1 on 5 matching bases. V shed 0 bases and J shed 4 bases, with 6 bases lying between them. The CDR3 sequence is 13 residues long. Germline V gene data show CDR1 as SGHRS and CDR2 as YFSETQ. The CDR3 loop is CASSLEGADTQYF. The CDR3 DNA sequence: TGCGCCAGCAGCTTGGAAGGGGCAGATACGCAGTATTTT.

The chain joins TRBV30 to TRBJ2-6; weak D call: TRBD2 (5 bases). The ends were cut back, 0 bases at V and 13 bases at J, with 7 bases in the middle. This CDR3 is 11 amino acids long. Germline CDR1 is GTSNPN and CDR2 is SVGIG (reference sequence). CDR3 in amino acids: CAWSVLGVLTF. CDR3 nucleotide sequence: TGTGCCTGGAGTGTACTAGGTGTCCTGACTTTC.

The V call is TRBV30, the J call TRBJ2-2; 9 nucleotides align to TRBD1. Germline V lookup: CDR1 GTSNPN, CDR2 SVGIG (reference sequence). The CDR3 sequence is 13 residues long. The V and J ends lost 8 bases and 1 base, in that order; junction bases with no gene match: 2. The CDR3 nucleotides are TGTGCCCGACAGGGGGAGAACACCGGGGAGCTGTTTTTT. This sequence encodes CARQGENTGELFF.

V is TRBV18 and J is TRBJ1-1; D is uncertain. The V gene lost 6 bases and the J gene lost 4 bases, with 9 bases spanning the gap. The CDR3 runs to 12 residues. Germline values: CDR1 KGHSH, CDR2 LQKENI. This CDR3 reads CASSPHVTEAFF. For the CDR3, the DNA is TGTGCCAGCTCCCCGCACGTCACTGAAGCTTTCTTT.

The rearrangement joins TRBV15 to TRBJ2-7; D possibly corresponds to TRBD2 (6 bases). Trimming left V 0 bases short and J 4 bases short, with 10 bases between. Germline CDR1 LNHNV, CDR2 YYDKDF (reference sequence). CDR3 size: 14 residues. DNA of the CDR3: TGTGCCACCAGCAGAGAACTTGGGGGGTACGAGCAGTACTTC. It specifies CATSRELGGYEQYF.

This clone was detected a few times. The J gene is TRBJ2-1, the V gene TRBV24-1, with D possibly being TRBD2 (6 bases). Germline V gene data show CDR1 as KGHDR and CDR2 as SFDVKD. This CDR3 comprises 15 residues. V lost 4 bases to trimming and J lost 0 bases, with 9 bases between them. The DNA for the CDR3 is TGTGCCACCAGTGAGACCGGGAGCTCCTACAATGAGCAGTTCTTC. Translating gives CATSETGSSYNEQFF.

V and J are TRBV6-5 and TRBJ2-2; TRBD2 agrees at 15 bases. CDR1 and CDR2 (germline): MNHEY, SVGAGI. CDR3 length: 12 residues. J was trimmed by 12 bases and V by 8 bases; bases with no gene match: 1. The CDR3 coding sequence is TGTGCCAGCGGACTAGCGGGGGGGAAGCTGTTTTTT. Translation gives CASGLAGGKLFF.

The V call is TRBV18, the J call TRBJ1-3, with D unclear. The CDR3 totals 17 residues. V was shortened by 3 bases and J by 0 bases, with 15 bases between the two germline ends. Germline-derived CDR1 and CDR2 are KGHSH and LQKENI. The CDR3 region is CASSPTVTGSSGNTIYF. For the CDR3, the DNA is TGTGCCAGCTCACCCACGGTGACCGGAAGCTCTGGAAACACCATATATTTT.

The chain recombines TRBV5-1 with TRBJ2-2; D unresolved. Trimming pared 0 bases from V and 1 base from J, leaving 7 bases between. Germline lookup yields CDR1 SGHRS and CDR2 YFSETQ. The CDR3 extends over 15 amino acids. The CDR3 spells CASSLAVGNTGELFF. The CDR3 DNA follows: TGCGCCAGCAGCTTGGCCGTGGGGAACACCGGGGAGCTGTTTTTT. The full variable domain, its missing parts supplied by reference TRBV5-1 and TRBJ2-2, is KAGVTQTPRYLIKTRGQQVTLSCSPISGHRSVSWYQQTPGQGLQFLFEYFSETQRNKGNFPGRFSGRQFSNSRSEMNVSTLELGDSALYLCASSLAVGNTGELFFGEGSRLTVL.

This chain links TRBV28 with TRBJ1-1, with D hard to call. This CDR3 has 12 residues. V was cut by 6 bases and J by 6 bases, with 11 bases left in between. Germline loops: CDR1 MDHEN, CDR2 SYDVKM. This chain's CDR3 is CASRPEGPEAFF. As DNA, the CDR3 is TGTGCCAGCAGGCCTGAAGGCCCTGAAGCTTTCTTT.

V and J are TRBV18 and TRBJ2-1, with TRBD2 as a possible D gene (5 bases). V dropped 2 bases and J dropped 8 bases, with 13 bases sitting between them. This CDR3 is built from 14 residues. The germline gives CDR1 KGHSH, CDR2 LQKENI. The CDR3 loop reads CASSPGQMRDEQFF. CDR3 nucleotides: TGTGCCAGCTCACCAGGCCAGATGAGGGATGAGCAGTTCTTC.

The chain's CDR3 is CSATDSYEQYF. CDR3 nucleotide sequence: TGCAGCGCCACAGACTCCTACGAGCAGTACTTC. The chain links TRBV29-1 to TRBJ2-7; D gene unclear. Trimming removed 7 bases at V and 0 bases at J, with 7 bases between. CDR1 is SQVTM and CDR2 is ANQGSEA in the germline V gene. This CDR3 contains 11 residues.

The chain carries TRBV4-1 and TRBJ2-5, with 16 bases fitting TRBD2. The V gene end was trimmed by 6 bases and the J gene end by 5 bases; junction bases not matched to a gene: 9. Germline V gene lookup returns CDR1 MGHRA and CDR2 YSYEKL. This CDR3 is built from 17 residues. CDR3 DNA: TGCGCCAGCAGGAGAACGCCGGGACTAGCGGGGGGGGAGACCCAGTACTTC. Its translation is CASRRTPGLAGGETQYF.

The V call is TRBV5-1, the J call TRBJ2-3; D remains ambiguous. V lost 1 base to trimming and J lost 0 bases, with 9 bases between them. The CDR3 covers 15 residues. Germline V gene lookup returns CDR1 SGHRS and CDR2 YFSETQ. CDR3 amino acids: CASSLMATSTDTQYF. In nucleotides, the CDR3 is TGCGCCAGCAGCTTGATGGCTACTAGCACAGATACGCAGTATTTT.

This clone was observed once. The chain joins TRBV9 to TRBJ1-5; 10 positions agree with TRBD1. The V and J ends lost 4 bases and 7 bases, in that order; junction bases with no gene match: 5. CDR3 length: 14 residues. Germline assignment: CDR1 SGDLS and CDR2 YYNGEE. The CDR3 DNA sequence: TGTGCCAGCAGCCCGACAGGGGGCGGGCAGCCCCAGCATTTT. Encoded protein: CASSPTGGGQPQHF. The full variable domain, with the rest looked up from reference TRBV9 and TRBJ1-5, is DSGVTQTPKHLITATGQRVTLRCSPRSGDLSVYWYQQSLDQGLQFLIQYYNGEERAKGNILERFSAQQFPDLHSELNLSSLELGDSALYFCASSPTGGGQPQHFGDGTRLSIL.

This chain's CDR3 is CASSMLLVSGELFF. The CDR3 bases are TGTGCCAGTAGTATGCTACTGGTGTCCGGGGAGCTGTTTTTT. The chain recombines TRBV19 with TRBJ2-2; D gene ambiguous. This CDR3 region has 14 residues. Germline CDR1 and CDR2: LNHDA and SQIVND (reference sequence). With 3 bases removed from V and 6 bases from J, the gap between germline ends came to 11 bases.

The chain uses TRBV10-1 and TRBJ2-7; no reliable D call. CDR3 length: 14 amino acids. The V end lost 3 bases, the J end lost 4 bases, and 13 bases lay between the germline ends. Germline V gene sequence: CDR1 WNHNN, CDR2 SYGVQD (reference sequence). The CDR3 loop is CASSEGKTQYEQYF. In DNA, the CDR3 is TGCGCCAGCAGTGAAGGGAAGACCCAATACGAGCAGTACTTC.

V is TRBV7-9 and J is TRBJ2-1, with D tentatively TRBD2 (6 bases). Between the trimmed V and J ends, which lost 1 base and 5 bases, there was a span of 15 bases. Per germline, CDR1 SEHNR and CDR2 FQNEAQ (reference sequence). The CDR3 is 16 residues long. CDR3 protein: CASSLGLGTRDNEQFF. DNA for the CDR3: TGTGCCAGCAGCTTAGGGTTAGGGACTCGTGACAATGAGCAGTTCTTC.

Ten or more counts support this clone. The CDR3 DNA reads as TGTGCCAGCAGTTTAAAGTTGAACACTGAAGCTTTCTTT. Its protein product is CASSLKLNTEAFF. The chain links TRBV27 to TRBJ1-1; no definite D call. The CDR3 has 13 amino acids. Trimming shortened V by 2 bases and J by 0 bases, and 4 bases separated the two germline ends. Germline CDR1 MNHEY, CDR2 SMNVEV (reference sequence).

The V and J genes are TRBV6-2 or TRBV6-3 and TRBJ1-2; D gene ambiguous. With 2 bases removed from V and 2 bases from J, the gap between germline ends came to 12 bases. The CDR3 runs to 15 residues. CDR1 and CDR2 (germline): MNHEY, SVGEGT. The CDR3 DNA reads as TGTGCCAGCAGTTACCCCCCGGACGTCAACTATGGCTACACCTTC. Translated: CASSYPPDVNYGYTF.

The chain couples TRBV5-1 to TRBJ2-3; D uncertain. V was clipped by 0 bases and J by 1 base, with 3 bases between them. CDR3 size: 13 residues. CDR1 and CDR2 from the germline V gene are SGHRS and YFSETQ. The CDR3: CASSLEGTDTQYF. The CDR3, as DNA: TGCGCCAGCAGCTTGGAGGGCACAGATACGCAGTATTTT.

V usage is TRBV5-1 and J usage is TRBJ2-5; TRBD2 is a possible D gene (5 bases). Trimming took 5 bases from V and 2 from J, leaving 19 bases between them. Germline CDR1 reads SGHRS; CDR2 reads YFSETQ. The CDR3 extends over 16 amino acids. The CDR3, as DNA: TGCGCCAGCAGGACCTTGGGTATCGGGAATCAAGAGACCCAGTACTTC. This sequence encodes CASRTLGIGNQETQYF.